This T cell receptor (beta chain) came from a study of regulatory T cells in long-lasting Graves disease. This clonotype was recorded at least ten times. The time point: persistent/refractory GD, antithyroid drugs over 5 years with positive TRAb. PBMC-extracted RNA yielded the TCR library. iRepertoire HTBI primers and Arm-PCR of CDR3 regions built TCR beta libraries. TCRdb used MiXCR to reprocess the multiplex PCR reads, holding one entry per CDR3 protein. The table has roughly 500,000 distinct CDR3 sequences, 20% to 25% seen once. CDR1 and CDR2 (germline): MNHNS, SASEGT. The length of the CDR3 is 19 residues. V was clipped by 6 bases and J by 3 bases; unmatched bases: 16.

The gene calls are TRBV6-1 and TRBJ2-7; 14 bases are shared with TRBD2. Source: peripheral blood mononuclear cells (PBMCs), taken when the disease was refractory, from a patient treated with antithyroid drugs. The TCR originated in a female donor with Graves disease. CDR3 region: CASRLKGGTSGSLIYEQYF. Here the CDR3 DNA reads TGTGCCAGCAGACTAAAGGGGGGGACTAGCGGGAGCCTGATCTACGAGCAGTACTTC.